The 8 T cell receptor beta chains listed next were all sequenced from one sample in a study of blood T cells in healthy people across ages. A second roughly 6 to 12 cycle PCR used barcoded and J-beta primers. TCRdb independently ran MiXCR on the 5' RACE reads; one entry per CDR3 protein. The repertoire includes 1.5 million to 2 million distinct CDR3 sequences, approximately 28% of them detected once, and over 7% sits in the top ten. The sequencing sample was made of blood. All receptors come from a woman aged 25 to 45 in good health.

In its sample, this clonotype was seen many times. CDR3 nucleotide sequence: TGTGCCAGCAGCTTAGGCCCGAACTCTAGCGGGCGGATAGATTACGAGCAGTACTTC. Translation gives CASSLGPNSSGRIDYEQYF. The chain is built from TRBV7-2 and TRBJ2-7, with TRBD2 matching over 8 bases. From germline, CDR1 is SGHTA and CDR2 FQGNSA. The V and J ends lost 1 base and 4 bases, in that order; junction bases with no gene match: 18. The CDR3 is 19 residues long. Looking up the rest from reference TRBV7-2 and TRBJ2-7 gives the full variable domain: GAGVSQSPSNKVTEKGKDVELRCDPISGHTALYWYRQSLGQGLEFLIYFQGNSAPDKSGLPSDRFSAERTGGSVSTLTIQRTQQEDSAVYLCASSLGPNSSGRIDYEQYFGPGTRLTVT.

This clonotype has just a few counts. The gene calls are TRBV5-5 and TRBJ1-5, with D possibly being TRBD1 (6 bases). The CDR3 is 16 amino acids. V was cut by 3 bases and J by 0 bases, with 13 bases left in between. Per germline, CDR1 SGHKS and CDR2 YYEKEE (reference sequence). The CDR3 region has the DNA TGTGCCAGCAGCTCCCGAGGGGGGGATAGCAATCAGCCCCAGCATTTT. Its protein is CASSSRGGDSNQPQHF.

Only a few counts were recorded for this clonotype. The chain has TRBV9 and TRBJ1-3; D is ambiguous. From germline, CDR1 is SGDLS and CDR2 YYNGEE. This CDR3 comprises 13 residues. V was trimmed by 8 bases and J by 0 bases, leaving 9 bases between them. In nucleotides, the CDR3 is TGTGCCAGTCAGCCGATCTCTGGAAACACCATATATTTT. Encoded protein: CASQPISGNTIYF.

The gene calls are TRBV4-1 and TRBJ2-1, with 10 bases identical to TRBD2. This CDR3 is 16 amino acids long. Germline V gene data show CDR1 as MGHRA and CDR2 as YSYEKL. V trimming: 0 bases; J trimming: 9 bases; junction bases outside the gene matches: 8. CDR3 bases: TGCGCCAGCAGCCAAGAAAGCGGGAGGGCCAAGGTTGAGCAGTTCTTC. Amino acid sequence: CASSQESGRAKVEQFF.

This clonotype has a handful of counts. The chain links TRBV10-3 to TRBJ1-2; no clear D gene. The CDR3 sequence is 13 residues long. Per germline, CDR1 ENHRY and CDR2 SYGVKD. Trimming cost V 11 bases and J 6 bases, with 19 bases left between them. The CDR3 DNA reads as TGTGCCCTGTCATCCGGAGACAAGAATGGCTACACCTTC. Its translation is CALSSGDKNGYTF.

This clonotype was found a few times. The chain couples TRBV5-5 to TRBJ2-7, with 8 bases that match TRBD1. Germline lookup yields CDR1 SGHKS and CDR2 YYEKEE (reference sequence). V dropped 2 bases and J dropped 6; count of bases not matched to a gene: 4. The CDR3 has 13 amino acids. The CDR3 bases are TGTGCCAGCAGCTTCGGACAGGGCCCCGAGCAGTACTTC. Residues: CASSFGQGPEQYF.

This clonotype was observed a few times. This chain connects TRBV4-1 to TRBJ2-4; the D is unclear. Trimming left V 0 bases short and J 15 bases short, with 18 bases between. The CDR3 has 14 amino acids. CDR1 and CDR2 from the germline V gene are MGHRA and YSYEKL. The CDR3: CASSQEPVQETRYF. The CDR3 nucleotides read TGCGCCAGCAGCCAAGAGCCCGTCCAAGAGACCCGGTACTTC.

The chain combines TRBV7-2 with TRBJ2-5, with 7 bases fitting TRBD1. V dropped 8 bases and J dropped 0; count of bases not matched to a gene: 15. The CDR3 totals 17 residues. Germline lookup yields CDR1 SGHTA and CDR2 FQGNSA. CDR3 nucleotides: TGTGCCAGCCGCGCTTTTATGGTAGGACAGGACCAAGAGACCCAGTACTTC. It is translated as CASRAFMVGQDQETQYF.